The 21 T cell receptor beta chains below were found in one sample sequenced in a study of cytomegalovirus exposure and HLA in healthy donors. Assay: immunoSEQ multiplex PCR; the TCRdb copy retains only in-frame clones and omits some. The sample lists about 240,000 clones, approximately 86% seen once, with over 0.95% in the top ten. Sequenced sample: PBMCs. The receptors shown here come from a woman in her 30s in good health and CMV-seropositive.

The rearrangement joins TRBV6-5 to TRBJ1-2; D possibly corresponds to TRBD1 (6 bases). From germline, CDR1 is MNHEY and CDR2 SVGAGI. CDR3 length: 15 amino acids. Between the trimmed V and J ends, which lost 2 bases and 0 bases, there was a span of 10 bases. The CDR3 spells CASSYQDSANYGYTF. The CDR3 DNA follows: TGTGCCAGCAGTTACCAGGACAGTGCTAACTATGGCTACACCTTC.

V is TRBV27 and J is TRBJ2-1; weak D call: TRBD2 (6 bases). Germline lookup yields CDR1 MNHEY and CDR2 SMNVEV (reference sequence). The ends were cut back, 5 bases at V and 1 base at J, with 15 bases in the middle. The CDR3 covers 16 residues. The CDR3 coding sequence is TGTGCCAGCAGTCCCTCTGGGGCGGGATCCTACAATGAGCAGTTCTTC. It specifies CASSPSGAGSYNEQFF.

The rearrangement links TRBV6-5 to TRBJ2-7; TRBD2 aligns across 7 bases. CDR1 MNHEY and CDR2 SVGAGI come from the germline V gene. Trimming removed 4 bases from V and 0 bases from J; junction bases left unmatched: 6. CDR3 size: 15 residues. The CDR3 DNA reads TGTGCCAGCAGTTTAGCGGGCCTGAGCTCCTACGAGCAGTACTTC. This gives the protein CASSLAGLSSYEQYF.

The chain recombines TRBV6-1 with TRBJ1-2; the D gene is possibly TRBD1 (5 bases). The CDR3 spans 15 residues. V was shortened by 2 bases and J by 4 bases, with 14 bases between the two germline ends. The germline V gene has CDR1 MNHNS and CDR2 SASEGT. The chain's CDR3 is CASSERAGSSYGYTF. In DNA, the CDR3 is TGTGCCAGCAGTGAAAGGGCAGGGTCAAGCTATGGCTACACCTTC.

CDR3 nucleotides: TGTGCCAGCAGCGTTCTGTTCCAGACCGGGGAGCTGTTTTTT. This codes for CASSVLFQTGELFF. The chain links TRBV9 to TRBJ2-2; D is uncertain. This CDR3 comprises 14 residues. Trimming took off 2 bases at V and 5 bases at J, with 10 bases between the two ends. Germline V CDR1 and CDR2: SGDLS, YYNGEE. Using reference TRBV9 and TRBJ2-2 for the parts outside the CDR3, the full variable domain is DSGVTQTPKHLITATGQRVTLRCSPRSGDLSVYWYQQSLDQGLQFLIQYYNGEERAKGNILERFSAQQFPDLHSELNLSSLELGDSALYFCASSVLFQTGELFFGEGSRLTVL.

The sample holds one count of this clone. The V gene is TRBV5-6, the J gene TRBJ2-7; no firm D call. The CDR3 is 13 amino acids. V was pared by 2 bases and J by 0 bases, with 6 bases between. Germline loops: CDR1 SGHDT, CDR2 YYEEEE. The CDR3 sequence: CASSFGGSYEQYF. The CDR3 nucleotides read TGTGCCAGCAGCTTTGGCGGCTCCTACGAGCAGTACTTC.

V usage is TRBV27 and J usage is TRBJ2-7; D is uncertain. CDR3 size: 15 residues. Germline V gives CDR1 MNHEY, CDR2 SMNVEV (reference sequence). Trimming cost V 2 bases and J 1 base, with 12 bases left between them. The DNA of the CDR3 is TGTGCCAGCAGTTTAGGTCCTCGCGGTTCCTACGAGCAGTACTTC. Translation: CASSLGPRGSYEQYF.

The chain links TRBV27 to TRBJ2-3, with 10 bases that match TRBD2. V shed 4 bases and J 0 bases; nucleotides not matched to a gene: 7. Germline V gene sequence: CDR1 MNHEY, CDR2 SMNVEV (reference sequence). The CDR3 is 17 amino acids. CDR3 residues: CASSSYLLAGSTDTQYF. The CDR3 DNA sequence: TGTGCCAGCAGTTCCTACTTACTAGCGGGGAGCACAGATACGCAGTATTTT.

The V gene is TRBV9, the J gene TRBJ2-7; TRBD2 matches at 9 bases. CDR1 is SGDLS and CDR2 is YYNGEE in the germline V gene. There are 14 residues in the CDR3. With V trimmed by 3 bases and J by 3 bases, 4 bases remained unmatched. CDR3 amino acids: CASSGTSENYEQYF. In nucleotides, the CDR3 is TGTGCCAGCAGCGGGACTAGCGAGAACTACGAGCAGTACTTC.

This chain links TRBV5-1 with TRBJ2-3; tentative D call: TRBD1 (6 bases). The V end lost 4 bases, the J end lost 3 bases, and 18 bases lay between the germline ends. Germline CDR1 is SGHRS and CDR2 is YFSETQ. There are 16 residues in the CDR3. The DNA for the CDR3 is TGCGCCAGCAGCGAGGGGACATCCTTAGGGACAGATACGCAGTATTTT. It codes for CASSEGTSLGTDTQYF.

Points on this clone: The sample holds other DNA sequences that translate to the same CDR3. CDR3 nucleotide sequence: TGTGCCAGCAGCGTGGGACAGGGGAACACCATATATTTT. It encodes CASSVGQGNTIYF. The chain is built from TRBV9 and TRBJ1-3; 10 bases line up with TRBD1. There are 13 residues in the CDR3. V dropped 2 bases and J dropped 7; count of bases not matched to a gene: 0. CDR1 SGDLS and CDR2 YYNGEE come from the germline V gene.

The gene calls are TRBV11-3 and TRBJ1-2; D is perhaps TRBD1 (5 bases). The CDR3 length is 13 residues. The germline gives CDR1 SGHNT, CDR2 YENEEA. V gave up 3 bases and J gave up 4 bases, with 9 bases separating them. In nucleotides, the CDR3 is TGTGCCAGCAGCTTTAGGGGATCCTATGGCTACACCTTC. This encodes CASSFRGSYGYTF.

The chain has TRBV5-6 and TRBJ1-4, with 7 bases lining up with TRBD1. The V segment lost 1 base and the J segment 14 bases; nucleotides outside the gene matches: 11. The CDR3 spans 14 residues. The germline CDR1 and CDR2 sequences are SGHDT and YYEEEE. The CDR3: CASSLFDPTGTLFF. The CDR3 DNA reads TGTGCCAGCAGCTTGTTCGACCCGACAGGGACGCTGTTTTTT.

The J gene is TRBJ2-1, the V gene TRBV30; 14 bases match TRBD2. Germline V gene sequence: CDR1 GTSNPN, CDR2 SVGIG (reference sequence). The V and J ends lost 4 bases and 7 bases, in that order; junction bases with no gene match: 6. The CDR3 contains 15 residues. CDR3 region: CAWIVTSGRENEQFF. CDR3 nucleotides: TGTGCCTGGATCGTGACTAGCGGGAGGGAGAATGAGCAGTTCTTC.

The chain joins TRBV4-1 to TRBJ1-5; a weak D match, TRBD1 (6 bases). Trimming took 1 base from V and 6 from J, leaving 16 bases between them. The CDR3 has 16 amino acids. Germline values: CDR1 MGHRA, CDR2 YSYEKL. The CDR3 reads CASSQAGGGGGQPQHF. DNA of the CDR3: TGCGCCAGCAGCCAAGCCGGAGGGGGGGGAGGTCAGCCCCAGCATTTT.

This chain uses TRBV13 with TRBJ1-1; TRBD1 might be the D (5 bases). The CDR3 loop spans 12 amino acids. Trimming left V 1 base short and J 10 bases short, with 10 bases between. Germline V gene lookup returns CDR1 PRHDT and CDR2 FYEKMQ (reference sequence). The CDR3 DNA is TGTGCCAGCAGCTTAGTGGGGGAGGGAGCTTTCTTT. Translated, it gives CASSLVGEGAFF.

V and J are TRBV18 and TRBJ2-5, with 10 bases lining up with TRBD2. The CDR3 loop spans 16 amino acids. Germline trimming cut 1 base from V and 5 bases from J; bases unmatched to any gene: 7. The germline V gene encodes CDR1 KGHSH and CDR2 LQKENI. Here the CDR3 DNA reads TGTGCCAGCTCACCACTAGCTAGCGGGAGTGGTGAGACCCAGTACTTC. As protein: CASSPLASGSGETQYF.

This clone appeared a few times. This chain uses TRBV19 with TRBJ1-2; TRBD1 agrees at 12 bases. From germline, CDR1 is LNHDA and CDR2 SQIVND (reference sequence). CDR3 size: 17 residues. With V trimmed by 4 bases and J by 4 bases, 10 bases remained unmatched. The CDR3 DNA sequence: TGTGCCAGTAGTACTCCGGGACAGGGGGCGTTCCTCTATGGCTACACCTTC. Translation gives CASSTPGQGAFLYGYTF.

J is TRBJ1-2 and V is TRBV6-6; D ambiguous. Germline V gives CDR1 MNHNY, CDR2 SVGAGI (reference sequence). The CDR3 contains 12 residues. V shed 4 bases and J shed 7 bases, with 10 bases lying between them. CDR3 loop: CASSSTNGGYTF. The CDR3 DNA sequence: TGTGCCAGCAGTTCTACTAATGGTGGCTACACCTTC.

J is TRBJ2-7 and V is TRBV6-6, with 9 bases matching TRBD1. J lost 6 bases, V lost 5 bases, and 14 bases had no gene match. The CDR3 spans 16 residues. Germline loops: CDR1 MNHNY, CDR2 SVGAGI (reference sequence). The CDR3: CASSPRDRVNYAEQYF. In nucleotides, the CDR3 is TGTGCCAGCAGTCCACGGGACAGGGTAAACTACGCCGAGCAGTACTTC.

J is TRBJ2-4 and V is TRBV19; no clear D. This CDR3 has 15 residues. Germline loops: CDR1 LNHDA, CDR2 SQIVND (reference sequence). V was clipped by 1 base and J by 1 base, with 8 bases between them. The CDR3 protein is CASSIGYAAKNIQYF. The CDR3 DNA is TGTGCCAGTAGTATAGGCTATGCGGCCAAAAACATTCAGTACTTC.